This T cell receptor (beta chain) was documented in a study of vaccination effects on CD4 cells after COVID-19. Study findings and constraints: The vaccine-induced clones of healthy vaccinees included only 1 of 255 that cross-reacted with common cold coronaviruses.

About this clone itself: Its antigen is not known.

Some clones are missing from TCRdb's copy, which holds only in-frame ones; the method was immunoSEQ multiplex PCR. Among 40,000 to 50,000 clones listed, roughly 76% were seen once. The V and J ends lost 4 bases and 4 bases, in that order; junction bases with no gene match: 3. The CDR3 consists of 13 residues. The germline CDR1 and CDR2 sequences are ENHRY and SYGVKD. Prior to sequencing, the ViraFEST assay stimulated PBMC with viral peptide pools, which expanded the antigen-specific CD4+ T cells. Once cultured for 9 to 11 days, the cells underwent separation to obtain CD4+ T cells. People in the vaccine group had not been infected with SARS-CoV-2 before, and their nucleocapsid antibodies were negative. A few million PBMC per well were cultured with 10 IU/ml IL-2 and approximately 9.1 ug/ml peptides.

The sequences come from CD4+ T cells from PBMCs cultured with HCoV-OC43 spike peptides, collected before COVID-19 vaccination. Subset of the sample: HCoV-OC43 spike overlapping peptide pool stimulation. This TCR derives from a human donor who received a COVID-19 vaccine. The V call is TRBV10-3, the J call TRBJ1-1, with 7 bases identical to TRBD1. In nucleotides, the CDR3 is TGTGCCATCAGTGGTACAGGGGTCACTGAAGCTTTCTTT. This gives the protein CAISGTGVTEAFF.